One and the same sample provided the 6 T cell receptor beta chains below, sequenced in a study of Graves' ophthalmopathy and Graves' hyperthyroidism. RNA transcripts yielded amplified TCR beta CDR3 regions. An opening RT-PCR round employed HTBI primers and preceded a second-round multiplex PCR. TCRdb called the multiplex PCR reads again in MiXCR, with one record for every CDR3 protein. The sample includes 360,000 or so distinct CDR3 sequences, about 17% of them seen just once. What was sequenced was peripheral blood. These TCRs come from a woman aged 18-35 years with Graves' ophthalmopathy.

In its sample, this clonotype was seen many times. CDR3 DNA: TGCGCCAGCAGCCAAGATGGGACTAGCGATGAGACCCAGTACTTC. Translated: CASSQDGTSDETQYF. The chain joins TRBV4-3 to TRBJ2-5; 10 bases fit TRBD2. CDR3 length: 15 amino acids. The J segment lost 5 bases and the V segment lost 0 bases, leaving 3 bases of the junction unmatched. Germline loops: CDR1 LGHNA, CDR2 YSLEER.

This clonotype has a count of ten or more. The J gene is TRBJ2-5, the V gene TRBV20-1; 15 bases match TRBD2. There are 15 residues in the CDR3. V lost 6 bases, J lost 5 bases, and 7 bases stayed unmatched. Germline V gives CDR1 DFQATT, CDR2 SNEGSKA (reference sequence). This CDR3 reads CSARGTSGRRETQYF. The CDR3 DNA sequence: TGCAGTGCCCGAGGGACTAGCGGGAGGAGGGAGACCCAGTACTTC.

V is TRBV11-2 and J is TRBJ2-7, with 9 bases fitting TRBD2. Germline V gene data show CDR1 as SGHAT and CDR2 as FQNNGV. The V and J ends lost 5 bases and 7 bases, in that order; junction bases with no gene match: 15. The CDR3 covers 16 residues. The CDR3 region is CASSPIRGRASREQYF. The CDR3 coding sequence is TGTGCCAGCAGCCCCATTCGCGGGAGGGCCTCTAGGGAGCAGTACTTC. Looking up the rest from reference TRBV11-2 and TRBJ2-7 gives the full variable domain: EAGVAQSPRYKIIEKRQSVAFWCNPISGHATLYWYQQILGQGPKLLIQFQNNGVVDDSQLPKDRFSAERLKGVDSTLKIQPAKLEDSAVYLCASSPIRGRASREQYFGPGTRLTVT.

The V gene is TRBV7-8, the J gene TRBJ2-7; TRBD1 matches at 8 bases. V lost 5 bases and J lost 2; bases outside the gene matches: 8. The CDR3 spans 15 residues. Germline assignment: CDR1 SGHVS and CDR2 FQNEAQ. The CDR3 DNA reads TGTGCCAGCAGCCCTAGGGGACAGGCAACCTACGAGCAGTACTTC. As protein: CASSPRGQATYEQYF.

This clonotype was observed at least ten times. The rearrangement joins TRBV29-1 to TRBJ1-2; 10 bases map to TRBD1. V shed 4 bases and J 5 bases; nucleotides not matched to a gene: 4. Germline V gene data show CDR1 as SQVTM and CDR2 as ANQGSEA. This CDR3 is built from 13 residues. CDR3 nucleotides: TGCAGCGTTGTCAGGGACAGGGGTTATGGCTACACCTTC. It specifies CSVVRDRGYGYTF.

This clonotype was seen ten or more times. Here the CDR3 DNA reads TGTGCCAGCAGCTTAGGGGGGGGGCCGGCAACTGAAGCTTTCTTT. Residues: CASSLGGGPATEAFF. The chain recombines TRBV7-6 with TRBJ1-1, with D tentatively TRBD1 (6 bases). Trimming cost V 1 base and J 5 bases, with 14 bases left between them. Germline loops: CDR1 SGHVS, CDR2 FNYEAQ. The CDR3 has 15 residues.